A selection of T cell receptor beta chains follows, all from one sample in a study of blood T cells in healthy people across ages. TCRdb used MiXCR to reprocess the 5' RACE reads, holding one entry per CDR3 protein. Of some 760,000 distinct CDR3 sequences listed, 25% were seen once; the top ten hold approximately 3.7%. These data were also reused for a study on T cells of mothers and their children.

The sequenced sample consisted of blood. All receptors come from a boy aged 5-17 years in good health. Both conserved end residues are part of each CDR3. A D gene is named only where the DNA matches it firmly. Only part of the rows carry a size: once, few, many, or a class if the clone is expanded.

clone_size,d_call,v_call,j_call,cdr3_aa,cdr3_nt
NA,NA,TRBV29-1,TRBJ2-1,CSADSGGDNEQFF,TGCAGCGCCGACAGCGGTGGTGACAATGAGCAGTTCTTC
NA,NA,TRBV30,TRBJ2-2,CAWGGTVTNTGELFF,TGTGCCTGGGGGGGGACAGTTACGAACACCGGGGAGCTGTTTTTT
many,NA,TRBV27,TRBJ2-7,CASSLAGGGSYEQYF,TGTGCCAGCAGTTTAGCAGGGGGAGGCTCCTACGAGCAGTACTTC
NA,TRBD2,TRBV7-9,TRBJ2-3,CASSATSGEHTDTQYF,TGTGCCAGCAGCGCGACTAGCGGGGAGCACACAGATACGCAGTATTTT
NA,TRBD1,TRBV4-3,TRBJ2-7,CASSHGQGARNYEQYF,TGCGCCAGCAGCCACGGACAGGGGGCGAGAAACTACGAGCAGTACTTC
few,NA,TRBV4-2,TRBJ1-5,CASSQEVPHSNQPQHF,TGTGCCAGCAGCCAAGAAGTCCCGCATAGCAATCAGCCCCAGCATTTT
NA,NA,TRBV24-1,TRBJ2-1,CATSEFSEQFF,TGTGCCACCAGTGAGTTCTCTGAGCAGTTCTTC
NA,NA,TRBV12-3/TRBV12-4,TRBJ2-1,CASSFGGAGQFF,TGTGCCAGCAGTTTTGGGGGGGCGGGGCAGTTCTTC
NA,NA,TRBV2,TRBJ2-2,CASRPPFVPGELFF,TGTGCCAGCAGACCCCCTTTTGTACCCGGGGAGCTGTTTTTT
NA,NA,TRBV6-2/TRBV6-3,TRBJ2-7,CASSSPDSAYEQYF,TGTGCCAGCAGTTCCCCTGACAGCGCCTACGAGCAGTACTTC
NA,NA,TRBV7-8,TRBJ2-7,CASSPLGPRYEQYF,TGTGCCAGCAGCCCCTTGGGCCCCCGCTACGAGCAGTACTTC
NA,TRBD1,TRBV20-1,TRBJ2-2,CSAPTGGLGELFF,TGCAGTGCACCCACAGGGGGCCTCGGGGAGCTGTTTTTT
few,TRBD1,TRBV29-1,TRBJ1-2,CSVEGQGSGNYGYTF,TGCAGCGTTGAGGGACAGGGGTCGGGTAACTATGGCTACACCTTC
few,NA,TRBV3-1,TRBJ2-5,CASSQVRGETQYF,TGTGCCAGCAGCCAAGTGAGGGGAGAGACCCAGTACTTC
few,NA,TRBV6-1,TRBJ2-4,CASSSMGQGLAKNIQYF,TGTGCCAGCAGCTCGATGGGGCAGGGGTTAGCCAAAAACATTCAGTACTTC
NA,NA,TRBV4-3,TRBJ2-6,CASSPRDSGANVLTF,TGCGCCAGCAGCCCCAGGGACTCTGGGGCCAACGTCCTGACTTTC
few,NA,TRBV9,TRBJ2-2,CASGLGGATGELFF,TGTGCCAGCGGCTTAGGAGGCGCCACCGGGGAGCTGTTTTTT
once,NA,TRBV28,TRBJ2-6,CASRKGAGDRRSSGANVLTF,TGTGCCAGCAGAAAAGGGGCCGGGGATCGACGGAGCTCTGGGGCCAACGTCCTGACTTTC
NA,NA,TRBV6-6,TRBJ2-7,CASSYGRSYEKYF,TGTGCCAGCAGTTACGGCAGGAGCTACGAGAAGTACTTC
NA,TRBD1,TRBV28,TRBJ2-7,CASSLLGQGQSYEQYF,TGTGCCAGCAGTTTACTCGGACAGGGTCAATCCTACGAGCAGTACTTC
NA,NA,TRBV7-6,TRBJ1-2,CASSSGGHGRYGYTF,TGTGCCAGCAGCTCTGGGGGCCATGGGAGGTATGGCTACACCTTC
NA,TRBD1,TRBV18,TRBJ1-1,CASSPSTGGSGEEAFF,TGTGCCAGCTCACCTTCGACAGGGGGGAGTGGTGAGGAAGCTTTCTTT
NA,TRBD1,TRBV4-3,TRBJ1-1,CASSHLQPGQANTEAFF,TGCGCCAGCAGCCACCTTCAACCGGGACAGGCAAACACTGAAGCTTTCTTT
NA,TRBD2,TRBV2,TRBJ2-7,CASSGEAGGWYEQYF,TGTGCCAGCAGTGGAGAAGCGGGAGGGTGGTACGAGCAGTACTTC
few,NA,TRBV12-3/TRBV12-4,TRBJ2-3,CASSKTGAGTDTQYF,TGTGCCAGCAGTAAGACAGGCGCAGGCACAGATACGCAGTATTTT
NA,TRBD2,TRBV5-1,TRBJ2-1,CASSPLQRDGYNEQFF,TGCGCCAGCAGCCCCCTTCAGCGGGACGGTTACAATGAGCAGTTCTTC
NA,TRBD1,TRBV20-1,TRBJ1-5,CSARTRGPYQPQHF,TGCAGTGCTCGAACTAGGGGGCCTTATCAGCCCCAGCATTTT
few,NA,TRBV24-1,TRBJ2-5,CATSDWGRELFF,TGTGCCACCAGTGACTGGGGACGGGAGCTGTTCTTC
few,TRBD1,TRBV12-3/TRBV12-4,TRBJ1-4,CASGQTGGPPNEKLFF,TGTGCCAGCGGGCAAACAGGGGGGCCCCCTAATGAAAAACTGTTTTTT
NA,NA,TRBV9,TRBJ2-7,CASGDLMGEQYF,TGTGCCAGCGGGGACTTAATGGGCGAGCAGTACTTC
NA,NA,TRBV19,TRBJ2-3,CATTGGQADTQYF,TGTGCCACCACCGGAGGCCAGGCGGATACGCAGTATTTT
NA,NA,TRBV6-2/TRBV6-3,TRBJ2-7,CASTWAPSYEQYF,TGTGCCAGCACTTGGGCTCCGTCCTACGAGCAGTACTTC
few,TRBD1,TRBV28,TRBJ2-7,CASSGTGRGEQYF,TGTGCCAGCAGTGGGACAGGGCGAGGTGAGCAGTACTTC
few,NA,TRBV29-1,TRBJ2-1,CSVDRGVRVVGNEQFF,TGCAGCGTTGATCGAGGGGTCCGCGTTGTGGGGAATGAGCAGTTCTTC
NA,NA,TRBV20-1,TRBJ2-5,CSVSRRTGAETQYF,TGCAGTGTATCTCGTCGGACGGGAGCGGAGACCCAGTACTTC
NA,TRBD2,TRBV28,TRBJ2-3,CASSPAGGIDTQYF,TGTGCCAGCAGTCCCGCGGGGGGAATAGATACGCAGTATTTT
NA,NA,TRBV7-2,TRBJ2-5,CASSRPGGSQETQYF,TGTGCCAGCAGCCGCCCCGGTGGCAGCCAAGAGACCCAGTACTTC
many,NA,TRBV7-3,TRBJ2-7,CASSLTPTYEQYF,TGTGCCAGCAGCTTAACACCCACCTACGAGCAGTACTTC
NA,TRBD2,TRBV7-8,TRBJ2-3,CASSLSPTSGRRDTQYF,TGTGCCAGCAGCTTATCGCCGACTAGCGGGAGGAGGGATACGCAGTATTTT
few,NA,TRBV7-2,TRBJ2-1,CASSPTVSSYNEQFF,TGTGCCAGCAGCCCGACCGTAAGCTCCTACAATGAGCAGTTCTTC
few,NA,TRBV5-1,TRBJ2-4,CASSDTTGAKNIQYF,TGCGCCAGCAGCGACACCACAGGGGCCAAAAACATTCAGTACTTC
few,NA,TRBV5-1,TRBJ2-5,CASSLVAGATETQYF,TGCGCCAGCAGCTTGGTTGCGGGGGCCACAGAGACCCAGTACTTC
many,NA,TRBV7-9,TRBJ1-3,CASSLSVFGNTIYF,TGTGCCAGCAGCTTAAGTGTGTTCGGAAACACCATATATTTT
NA,NA,TRBV10-3,TRBJ1-5,CAISDPGDQPQHF,TGTGCCATCAGTGACCCGGGGGATCAGCCCCAGCATTTT
NA,NA,TRBV7-2,TRBJ2-3,CASSPIGTQLSTDTQYF,TGTGCCAGCAGCCCAATAGGGACACAACTTAGCACAGATACGCAGTATTTT
few,TRBD1,TRBV7-2,TRBJ2-7,CASSRPGQGRYEQYF,TGTGCCAGCAGCCGCCCGGGACAGGGGCGGTACGAGCAGTACTTC
few,NA,TRBV15,TRBJ2-7,CATSRDIPIEEQYF,TGTGCCACCAGCAGAGATATCCCGATCGAGGAGCAGTACTTC
NA,NA,TRBV5-1,TRBJ2-5,CASRGNEGETQYF,TGCGCCAGCAGAGGTAACGAGGGCGAGACCCAGTACTTC
few,NA,TRBV29-1,TRBJ1-1,CSAFRGDTEAFF,TGCAGCGCTTTCAGGGGAGACACTGAAGCTTTCTTT
NA,NA,TRBV28,TRBJ2-7,CASSMIYEQHF,TGTGCCAGCAGTATGATCTACGAGCAGCACTTC
few,TRBD1,TRBV4-3,TRBJ2-7,CASSQDRGTGGNEQYF,TGCGCCAGCAGCCAAGATAGGGGGACAGGGGGGAATGAGCAGTACTTC
few,TRBD1,TRBV6-5,TRBJ2-7,CASSTRDRATYEQYF,TGTGCCAGCAGTACCCGGGACAGGGCGACCTACGAGCAGTACTTC
NA,NA,TRBV15,TRBJ2-5,CATSRVGRNQETQYF,TGTGCCACCAGCAGAGTAGGTCGGAACCAAGAGACCCAGTACTTC
NA,NA,TRBV11-2,TRBJ1-1,CASSLIGAGDEAFF,TGTGCCAGCAGCTTAATCGGCGCTGGGGATGAAGCTTTCTTT
few,NA,TRBV21-1,TRBJ2-2,CASSKPRQGAGELFF,TGTGCCAGCAGCAAACCCCGACAGGGGGCGGGGGAGCTGTTTTTT
NA,NA,TRBV20-1,TRBJ2-1,CSARDPSNTEQFF,TGCAGTGCTAGAGATCCCAGCAACACTGAGCAGTTCTTC
few,NA,TRBV21-1,TRBJ1-4,CASSSRTDLYEKLFF,TGTGCCAGCAGCTCCAGGACAGATCTCTATGAAAAACTGTTTTTT
NA,TRBD1,TRBV12-3/TRBV12-4,TRBJ2-7,CASSRSAGGHEQYF,TGTGCCAGCAGTCGATCGGCAGGGGGCCACGAGCAGTACTTC
many,TRBD2,TRBV4-1,TRBJ2-1,CASSQGPGLAYNEQFF,TGCGCCAGCAGCCAAGGGCCGGGACTAGCGTACAATGAGCAGTTCTTC